This T cell receptor (beta chain) was obtained from a study of shared clonotypes between healthy human individuals. Study observations and caveats: Relative to their counterparts shared across all four donors, non-shared clonotypes exhibited diminished generation probabilities. It was anticipated that sequencing depth would influence how many clonotypes donors shared.

In the case of this clone: Its specificity is unknown.

Some clones are missing from TCRdb's copy, which holds only in-frame ones; the method was immunoSEQ multiplex PCR. The sample carries approximately 2.5 million clones, 93% recorded once. Trimming took off 4 bases at V and 5 bases at J, with 9 bases between the two ends. CDR3 size: 12 residues. The germline gives CDR1 SGHTA, CDR2 FQGTGA. V and J are TRBV7-3 and TRBJ2-7; no definite D call. The sample taken for sequencing was naive CD4+ T cells from PBMCs. Subset reported: CD45RA+ positively selected. The receptor's source is a man between 18 and 35 years old in good health. Some clones in this sample may be carry-over from other donors' samples. CDR3 sequence: CASSSPKDEQYF. CDR3 coding DNA: TGTGCCAGCAGCTCCCCAAAAGACGAGCAGTACTTC. The entire variable domain, with the rest obtained from reference TRBV7-3 and TRBJ2-7, is as follows: GAGVSQTPSNKVTEKGKYVELRCDPISGHTALYWYRQSLGQGPEFLIYFQGTGAADDSGLPNDRFFAVRPEGSVSTLKIQRTERGDSAVYLCASSSPKDEQYFGPGTRLTVT.